This TCR beta chain was retrieved from a study of neurological immune-mediated disorders. TCRdb itself ran the 5' RACE reads through MiXCR, one entry per CDR3 protein. The sample consists of approximately 30,000 distinct CDR3 sequences, just over 4% of them appearing once. The T cells used for sorted libraries numbered around 1 million, either CD4+ or CD8+. This clonotype has a count of ten or more. In germline, CDR1 is SGHRS, CDR2 YFSETQ. V lost 4 bases, J lost 2 bases, and 8 bases lay in between. This CDR3 spans 13 amino acids. Sequencing was carried out using CD4+ T cells from blood. The V call is TRBV5-1, the J call TRBJ2-3; the D is unclear. The clonotype originates from a woman in her thirties or forties in good health. DNA for the CDR3: TGCGCCAGCAGCCTACCCGACACAGATACGCAGTATTTT. Residues: CASSLPDTDTQYF.